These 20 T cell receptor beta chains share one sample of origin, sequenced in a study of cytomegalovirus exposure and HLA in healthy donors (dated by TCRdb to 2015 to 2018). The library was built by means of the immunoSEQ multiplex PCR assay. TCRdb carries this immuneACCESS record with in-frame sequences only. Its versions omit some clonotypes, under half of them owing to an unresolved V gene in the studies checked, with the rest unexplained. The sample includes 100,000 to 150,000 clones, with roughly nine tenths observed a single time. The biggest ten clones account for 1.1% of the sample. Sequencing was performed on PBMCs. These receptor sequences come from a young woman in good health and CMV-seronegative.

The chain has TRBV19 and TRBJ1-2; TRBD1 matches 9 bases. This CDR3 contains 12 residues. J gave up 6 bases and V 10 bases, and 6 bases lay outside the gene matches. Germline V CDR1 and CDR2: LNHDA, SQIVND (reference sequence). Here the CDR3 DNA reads TGTGCCATTGGGGACAGGGTGGATGGCTACACCTTC. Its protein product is CAIGDRVDGYTF.

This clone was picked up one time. The chain's CDR3 is CASSFVPGSGEQFF. Written as DNA, the CDR3 is TGTGCCAGCAGTTTCGTACCAGGGTCGGGTGAGCAGTTCTTC. The rearrangement joins TRBV27 to TRBJ2-1, with a weak D call TRBD1 (5 bases). The V end was cut by 3 bases, the J end by 9 bases, with 15 bases between. This CDR3 spans 14 amino acids. Germline CDR1 reads MNHEY; CDR2 reads SMNVEV (reference sequence).

CDR3 protein: CASSFTGGTYNEQFF. CDR3 in DNA: TGCGCCAGCAGCTTTACAGGGGGAACCTACAATGAGCAGTTCTTC. This chain joins TRBV5-1 and TRBJ2-1; 8 bases agree with TRBD1. Trimming took 2 bases from V and 2 from J; bases not matched to a gene: 3. This CDR3 spans 15 amino acids. Per the germline V gene, CDR1 is SGHRS and CDR2 is YFSETQ. The variable domain in full, with the rest retrieved from reference TRBV5-1 and TRBJ2-1, is KAGVTQTPRYLIKTRGQQVTLSCSPISGHRSVSWYQQTPGQGLQFLFEYFSETQRNKGNFPGRFSGRQFSNSRSEMNVSTLELGDSALYLCASSFTGGTYNEQFFGPGTRLTVL.

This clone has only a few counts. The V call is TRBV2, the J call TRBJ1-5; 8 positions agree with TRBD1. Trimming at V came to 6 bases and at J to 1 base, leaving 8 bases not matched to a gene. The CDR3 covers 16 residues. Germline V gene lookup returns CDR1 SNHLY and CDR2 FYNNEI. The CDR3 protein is CASRIQGGISNQPQHF. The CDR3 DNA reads TGTGCCAGCAGAATACAGGGGGGGATAAGCAATCAGCCCCAGCATTTT.

The CDR3 DNA follows: TGTGCCAGCAGCGCCCGGACAGGCCCGTTCTATGGCTACACCTTC. Translating it yields CASSARTGPFYGYTF. The gene calls are TRBV9 and TRBJ1-2; 7 positions agree with TRBD1. The CDR3 runs 15 residues. The ends lost 3 bases at V and 4 bases at J; junction bases unmatched: 9. In germline, CDR1 is SGDLS, CDR2 YYNGEE.

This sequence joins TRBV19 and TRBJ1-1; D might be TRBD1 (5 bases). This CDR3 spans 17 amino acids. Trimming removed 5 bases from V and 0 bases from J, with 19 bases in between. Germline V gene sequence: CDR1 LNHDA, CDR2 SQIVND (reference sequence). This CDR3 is CASSRAGLTSVNTEAFF. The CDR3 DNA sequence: TGTGCCAGTAGTCGGGCAGGGCTTACCTCTGTGAACACTGAAGCTTTCTTT.

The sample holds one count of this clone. The CDR3 reads CASSQGQGGNEQFF. DNA of the CDR3: TGCGCCAGCAGCCAGGGACAGGGAGGCAATGAGCAGTTCTTC. The chain uses TRBV5-1 and TRBJ2-1, with 9 bases that match TRBD1. The CDR3 contains 14 residues. Germline lookup yields CDR1 SGHRS and CDR2 YFSETQ. V lost 4 bases to trimming and J lost 6 bases; unmatched junction nucleotides: 5.

In nucleotides, the CDR3 is TGCAGCGTTGAATTGGACAGGGGCACCGGGGAGCTGTTTTTT. Its protein product is CSVELDRGTGELFF. V usage is TRBV29-1 and J usage is TRBJ2-2, with 9 bases lining up with TRBD1. The V segment lost 2 bases and the J segment 4 bases; nucleotides outside the gene matches: 2. Germline CDR1 SQVTM, CDR2 ANQGSEA. The CDR3 covers 14 residues.

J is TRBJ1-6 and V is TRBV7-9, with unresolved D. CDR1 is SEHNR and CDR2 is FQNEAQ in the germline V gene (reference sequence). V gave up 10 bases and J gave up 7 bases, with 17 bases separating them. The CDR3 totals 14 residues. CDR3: CAIIPGDTNSPLHF. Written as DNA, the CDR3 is TGTGCCATCATCCCCGGGGATACAAATTCACCCCTCCACTTT. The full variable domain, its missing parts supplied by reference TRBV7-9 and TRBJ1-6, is DTGVSQNPRHKITKRGQNVTFRCDPISEHNRLYWYRQTLGQGPEFLTYFQNEAQLEKSRLLSDRFSAERPKGSFSTLEIQRTEQGDSAMYLCAIIPGDTNSPLHFGNGTRLTVT.

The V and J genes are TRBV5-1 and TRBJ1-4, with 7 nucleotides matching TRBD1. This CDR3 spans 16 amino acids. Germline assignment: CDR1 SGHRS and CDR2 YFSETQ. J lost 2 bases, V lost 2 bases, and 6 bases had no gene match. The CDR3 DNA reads TGCGCCAGCAGCTTAGAGGGGGCCATCACTAATGAAAAACTGTTTTTT. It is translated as CASSLEGAITNEKLFF.

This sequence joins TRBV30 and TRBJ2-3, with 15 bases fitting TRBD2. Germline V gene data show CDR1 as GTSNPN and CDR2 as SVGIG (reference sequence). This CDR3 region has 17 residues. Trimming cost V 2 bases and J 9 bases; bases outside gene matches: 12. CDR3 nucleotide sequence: TGTGCCTGGAGTCCACAAAGGACTAGCGGGGGGGCTGGGACGCAGTATTTT. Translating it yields CAWSPQRTSGGAGTQYF.

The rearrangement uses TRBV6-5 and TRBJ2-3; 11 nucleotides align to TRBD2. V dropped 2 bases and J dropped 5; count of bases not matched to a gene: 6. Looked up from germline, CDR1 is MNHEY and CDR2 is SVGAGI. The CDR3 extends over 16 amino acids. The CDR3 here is CASSYEPSGRLDTQYF. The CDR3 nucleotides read TGTGCCAGCAGTTACGAACCTAGCGGGAGGTTAGATACGCAGTATTTT.

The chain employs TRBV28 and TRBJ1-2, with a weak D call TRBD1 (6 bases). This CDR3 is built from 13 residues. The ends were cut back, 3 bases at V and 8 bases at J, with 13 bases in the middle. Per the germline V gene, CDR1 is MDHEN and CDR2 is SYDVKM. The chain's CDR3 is CASSFTGPKGYTF. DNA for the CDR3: TGTGCCAGCAGTTTTACAGGGCCCAAGGGCTACACCTTC.

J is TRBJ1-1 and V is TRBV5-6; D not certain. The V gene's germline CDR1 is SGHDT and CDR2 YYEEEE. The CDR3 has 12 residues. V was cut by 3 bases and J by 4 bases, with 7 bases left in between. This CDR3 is CASSSSGTEAFF. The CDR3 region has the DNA TGTGCCAGCAGCTCCTCGGGCACTGAAGCTTTCTTT.

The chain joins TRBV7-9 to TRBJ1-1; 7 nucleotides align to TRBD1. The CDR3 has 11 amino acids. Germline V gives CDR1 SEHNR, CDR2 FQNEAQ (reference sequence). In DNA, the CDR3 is TGTGCGGCAGGGGGATGGACTGAAGCTTTCTTT. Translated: CAAGGWTEAFF. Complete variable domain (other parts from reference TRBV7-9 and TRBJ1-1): DTGVSQNPRHKITKRGQNVTFRCDPISEHNRLYWYRQTLGQGPEFLTYFQNEAQLEKSRLLSDRFSAERPKGSFSTLEIQRTEQGDSAMYLCAAGGWTEAFFGQGTRLTVV.

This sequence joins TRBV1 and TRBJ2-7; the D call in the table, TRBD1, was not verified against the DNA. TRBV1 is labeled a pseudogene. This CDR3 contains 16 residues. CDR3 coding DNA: TGCACCAGCAGCCGAGCGAGACAGGGCTTGACCTACGAGCAGTACTTC. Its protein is CTSSRARQGLTYEQYF.

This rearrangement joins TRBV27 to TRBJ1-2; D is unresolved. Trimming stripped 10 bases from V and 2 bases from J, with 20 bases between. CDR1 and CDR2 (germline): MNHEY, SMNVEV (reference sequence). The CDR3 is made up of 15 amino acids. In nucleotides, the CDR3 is TGTGCCACCGGTGGGTTAAGCGGGCCGAACTATGGCTACACCTTC. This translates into CATGGLSGPNYGYTF.

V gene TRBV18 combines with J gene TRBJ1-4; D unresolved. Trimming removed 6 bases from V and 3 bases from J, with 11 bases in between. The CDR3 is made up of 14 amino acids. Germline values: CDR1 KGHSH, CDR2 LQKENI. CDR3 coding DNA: TGTGCCAGCTCCCGAGCCGGTTCTAATGAAAAACTGTTTTTT. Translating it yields CASSRAGSNEKLFF. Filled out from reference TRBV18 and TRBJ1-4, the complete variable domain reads NAGVMQNPRHLVRRRGQEARLRCSPMKGHSHVYWYRQLPEEGLKFMVYLQKENIIDESGMPKERFSAEFPKEGPSILRIQQVVRGDSAAYFCASSRAGSNEKLFFGSGTQLSVL.

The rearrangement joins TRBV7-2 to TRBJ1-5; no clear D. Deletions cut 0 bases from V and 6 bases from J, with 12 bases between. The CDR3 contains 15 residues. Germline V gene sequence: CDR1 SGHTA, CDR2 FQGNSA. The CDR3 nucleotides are TGTGCCAGCAGCTTAGCATCGGCAGGAGGTCAGCCCCAGCATTTT. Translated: CASSLASAGGQPQHF. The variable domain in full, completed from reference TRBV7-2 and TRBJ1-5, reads GAGVSQSPSNKVTEKGKDVELRCDPISGHTALYWYRQSLGQGLEFLIYFQGNSAPDKSGLPSDRFSAERTGGSVSTLTIQRTQQEDSAVYLCASSLASAGGQPQHFGDGTRLSIL.

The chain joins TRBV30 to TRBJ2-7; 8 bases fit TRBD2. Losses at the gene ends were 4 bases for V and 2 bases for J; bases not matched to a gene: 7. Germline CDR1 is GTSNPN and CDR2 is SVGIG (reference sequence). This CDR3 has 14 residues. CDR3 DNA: TGTGCCTGGACCCCGGGGGGGGTTACCTACGAGCAGTACTTC. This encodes CAWTPGGVTYEQYF.